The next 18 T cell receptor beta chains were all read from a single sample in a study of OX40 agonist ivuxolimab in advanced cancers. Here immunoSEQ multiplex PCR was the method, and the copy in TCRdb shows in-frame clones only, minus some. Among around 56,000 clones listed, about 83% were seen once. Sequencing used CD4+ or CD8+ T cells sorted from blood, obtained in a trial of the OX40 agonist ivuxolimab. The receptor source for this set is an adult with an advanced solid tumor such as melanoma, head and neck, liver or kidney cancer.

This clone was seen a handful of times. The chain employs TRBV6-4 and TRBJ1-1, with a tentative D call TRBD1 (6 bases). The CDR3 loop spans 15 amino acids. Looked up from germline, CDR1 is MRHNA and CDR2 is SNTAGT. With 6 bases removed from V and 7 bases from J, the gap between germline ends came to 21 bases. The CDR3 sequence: CASRSETGPHNEAFF. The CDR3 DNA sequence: TGTGCCAGCAGATCCGAGACAGGACCTCACAATGAAGCTTTCTTT.

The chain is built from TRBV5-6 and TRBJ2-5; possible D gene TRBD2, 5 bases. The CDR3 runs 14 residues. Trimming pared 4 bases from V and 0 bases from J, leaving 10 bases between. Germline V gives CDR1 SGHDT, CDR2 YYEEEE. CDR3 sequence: CASSAAGNQETQYF. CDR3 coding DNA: TGTGCCAGCAGCGCCGCCGGGAACCAAGAGACCCAGTACTTC.

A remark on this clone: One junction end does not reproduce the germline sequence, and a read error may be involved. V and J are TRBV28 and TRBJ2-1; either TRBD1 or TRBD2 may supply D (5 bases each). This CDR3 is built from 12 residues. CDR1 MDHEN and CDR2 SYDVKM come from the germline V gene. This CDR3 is CASRGPYSEQFF. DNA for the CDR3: TGTGCCAGCAGGGGACCCTACAGTGAGCAGTTCTTC.

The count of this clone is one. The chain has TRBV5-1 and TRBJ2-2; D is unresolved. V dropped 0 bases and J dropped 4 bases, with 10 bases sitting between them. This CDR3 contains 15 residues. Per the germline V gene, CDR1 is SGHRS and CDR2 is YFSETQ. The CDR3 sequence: CASSLAPESTGELFF. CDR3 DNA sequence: TGCGCCAGCAGCTTGGCCCCAGAGAGCACCGGGGAGCTGTTTTTT.

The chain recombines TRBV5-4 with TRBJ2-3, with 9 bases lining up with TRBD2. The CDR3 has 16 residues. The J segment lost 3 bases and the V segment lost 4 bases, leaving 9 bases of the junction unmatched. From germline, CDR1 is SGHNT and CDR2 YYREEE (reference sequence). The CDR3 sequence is CASSRRAGGRTDTQYF. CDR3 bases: TGTGCCAGCAGCCGCCGGGCGGGGGGGAGAACAGATACGCAGTATTTT.

The DNA for the CDR3 is TGTGCCAGCCGGAGAAGGGCAGAGACGACCGGGGAGCTGTTTTTT. Protein product: CASRRRAETTGELFF. This chain connects TRBV7-3 to TRBJ2-2; D unclear. Germline V gene sequence: CDR1 SGHTA, CDR2 FQGTGA. This CDR3 has 15 residues. Trimming took 8 bases from V and 5 from J, leaving 18 bases between them.

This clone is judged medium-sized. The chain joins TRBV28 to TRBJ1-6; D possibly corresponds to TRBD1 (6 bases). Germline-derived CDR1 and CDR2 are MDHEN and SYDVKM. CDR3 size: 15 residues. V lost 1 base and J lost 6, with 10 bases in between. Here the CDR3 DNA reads TGTGCCAGCAGTTTATCTCTAGGGGGTAATTCACCCCTCCACTTT. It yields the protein CASSLSLGGNSPLHF.

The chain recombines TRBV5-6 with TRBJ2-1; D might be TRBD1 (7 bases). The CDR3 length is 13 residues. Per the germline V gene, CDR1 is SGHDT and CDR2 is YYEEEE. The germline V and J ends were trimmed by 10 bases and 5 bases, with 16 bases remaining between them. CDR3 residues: CAGARRGHNEQFF. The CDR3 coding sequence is TGTGCCGGAGCACGGAGGGGGCACAATGAGCAGTTCTTC.

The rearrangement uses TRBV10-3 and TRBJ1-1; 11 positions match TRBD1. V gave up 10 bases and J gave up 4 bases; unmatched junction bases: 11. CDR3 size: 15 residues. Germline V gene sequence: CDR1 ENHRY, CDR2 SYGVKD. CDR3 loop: CATGTGGDLSTEAFF. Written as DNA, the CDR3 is TGTGCCACCGGGACAGGGGGAGATCTGAGCACTGAAGCTTTCTTT.

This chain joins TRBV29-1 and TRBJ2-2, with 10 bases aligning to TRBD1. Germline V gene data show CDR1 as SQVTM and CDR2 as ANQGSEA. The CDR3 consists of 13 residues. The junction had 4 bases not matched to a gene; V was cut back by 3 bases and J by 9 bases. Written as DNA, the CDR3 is TGCAGCGTTGAGGGACAGGGGACCCGGGAGCTGTTTTTT. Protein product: CSVEGQGTRELFF.

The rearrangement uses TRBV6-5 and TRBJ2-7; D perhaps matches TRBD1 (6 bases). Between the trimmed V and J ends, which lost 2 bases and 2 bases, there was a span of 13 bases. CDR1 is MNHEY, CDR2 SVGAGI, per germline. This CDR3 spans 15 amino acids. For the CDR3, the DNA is TGTGCCAGCAGTTACCAAGCAGGGGCCACCTACGAGCAGTACTTC. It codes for CASSYQAGATYEQYF.

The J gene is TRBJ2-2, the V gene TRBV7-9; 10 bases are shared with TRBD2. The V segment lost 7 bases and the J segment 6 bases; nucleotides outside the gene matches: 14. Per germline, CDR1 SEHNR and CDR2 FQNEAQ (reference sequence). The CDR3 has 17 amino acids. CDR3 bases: TGTGCCAGCACGCAACGGAGTAGCGGGGGGTTTGCCGGGGAGCTGTTTTTT. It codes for CASTQRSSGGFAGELFF.

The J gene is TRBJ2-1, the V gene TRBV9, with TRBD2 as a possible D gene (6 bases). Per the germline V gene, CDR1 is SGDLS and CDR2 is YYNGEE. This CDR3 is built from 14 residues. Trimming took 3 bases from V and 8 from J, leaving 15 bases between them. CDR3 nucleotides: TGTGCCAGCAGCGCACTCCCGGGGGACGATGAGCAGTTCTTC. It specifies CASSALPGDDEQFF.

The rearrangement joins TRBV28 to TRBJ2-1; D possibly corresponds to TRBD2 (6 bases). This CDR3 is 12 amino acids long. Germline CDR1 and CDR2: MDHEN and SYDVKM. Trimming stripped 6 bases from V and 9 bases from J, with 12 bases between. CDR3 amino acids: CASRSAGLEQFF. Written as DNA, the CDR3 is TGTGCCAGCAGGTCAGCGGGCCTTGAGCAGTTCTTC. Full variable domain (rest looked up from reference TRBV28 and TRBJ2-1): DVKVTQSSRYLVKRTGEKVFLECVQDMDHENMFWYRQDPGLGLRLIYFSYDVKMKEKGDIPEGYSVSREKKERFSLILESASTNQTSMYLCASRSAGLEQFFGPGTRLTVL.

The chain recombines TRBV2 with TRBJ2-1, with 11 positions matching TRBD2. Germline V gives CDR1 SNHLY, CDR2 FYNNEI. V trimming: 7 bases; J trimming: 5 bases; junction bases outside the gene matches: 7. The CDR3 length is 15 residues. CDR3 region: CASKPLAGVHNEQFF. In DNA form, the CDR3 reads TGTGCCAGCAAACCACTAGCGGGGGTTCACAATGAGCAGTTCTTC. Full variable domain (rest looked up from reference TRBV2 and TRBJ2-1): EPEVTQTPSHQVTQMGQEVILRCVPISNHLYFYWYRQILGQKVEFLVSFYNNEISEKSEIFDDQFSVERPDGSNFTLKIRSTKLEDSAMYFCASKPLAGVHNEQFFGPGTRLTVL.

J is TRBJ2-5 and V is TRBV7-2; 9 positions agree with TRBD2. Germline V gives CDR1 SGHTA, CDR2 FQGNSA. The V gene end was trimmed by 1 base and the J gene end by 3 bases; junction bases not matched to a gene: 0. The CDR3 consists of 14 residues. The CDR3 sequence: CASSLGLAEETQYF. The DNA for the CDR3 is TGTGCCAGCAGCTTAGGACTAGCGGAAGAGACCCAGTACTTC.

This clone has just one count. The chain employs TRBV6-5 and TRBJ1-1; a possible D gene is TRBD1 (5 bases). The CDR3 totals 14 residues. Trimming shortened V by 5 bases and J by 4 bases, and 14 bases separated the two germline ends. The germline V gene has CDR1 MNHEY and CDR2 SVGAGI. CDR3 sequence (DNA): TGTGCCAGCAGTCCCGTGGGTGGGGGCACTGAAGCTTTCTTT. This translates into CASSPVGGGTEAFF.

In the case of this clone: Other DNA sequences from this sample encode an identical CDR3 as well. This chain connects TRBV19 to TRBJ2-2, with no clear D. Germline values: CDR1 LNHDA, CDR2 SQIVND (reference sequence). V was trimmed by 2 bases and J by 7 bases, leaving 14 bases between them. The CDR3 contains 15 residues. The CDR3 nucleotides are TGTGCCAGTAGTATAAGCACAGCCCTAGGCGGGGAGCTGTTTTTT. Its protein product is CASSISTALGGELFF.